The 9 T cell receptor beta chains reported below all come from one sample, sequenced in a study of shared clonotypes between healthy human individuals. Sequencing used immunoSEQ multiplex PCR; TCRdb keeps in-frame clones, though not all of them. The table lists roughly 2 million clones, approximately 94% of them singletons, with less than 0.15% in the top ten. Sequenced input: naive CD4+ T cells sorted from blood. As to subset: CD45RA+ positively selected. These receptors were obtained from a young man in good health.

The chain uses TRBV6-1 and TRBJ2-7; D may be TRBD2 (5 bases). Germline CDR1 is MNHNS and CDR2 is SASEGT. This CDR3 spans 15 amino acids. Between the trimmed V and J ends, which lost 2 bases and 3 bases, there was a span of 14 bases. The CDR3 DNA reads TGTGCCAGCAGTGAATCAGGTGTTGGAGGCTACGAGCAGTACTTC. Protein: CASSESGVGGYEQYF.

This chain connects TRBV18 to TRBJ2-7; tentatively, D is TRBD1 (6 bases). CDR3 size: 14 residues. Germline V gene lookup returns CDR1 KGHSH and CDR2 LQKENI. The V gene lost 6 bases and the J gene lost 4 bases, with 16 bases spanning the gap. The chain's CDR3 is CASSSEGGFYEQYF. The CDR3 DNA reads as TGTGCCAGCTCTTCGGAAGGGGGATTTTACGAGCAGTACTTC.

The gene calls are TRBV5-4 and TRBJ2-3; tentative D call: TRBD1 (6 bases). Germline V gives CDR1 SGHNT, CDR2 YYREEE (reference sequence). Trimming left V 4 bases short and J 11 bases short, with 14 bases between. This CDR3 is built from 12 residues. This chain's CDR3 is CASSSRGFMQYF. As DNA, the CDR3 is TGTGCCAGCAGCAGCAGGGGCTTTATGCAGTATTTT. Filled out from reference TRBV5-4 and TRBJ2-3, the complete variable domain reads ETGVTQSPTHLIKTRGQQVTLRCSSQSGHNTVSWYQQALGQGPQFIFQYYREEENGRGNFPPRFSGLQFPNYSSELNVNALELDDSALYLCASSSRGFMQYFGPGTRLTVL.

The chain employs TRBV7-9 and TRBJ2-1, with D possibly TRBD2 on 6 matching bases. V lost 8 bases and J lost 6, with 8 bases in between. From germline, CDR1 is SEHNR and CDR2 FQNEAQ (reference sequence). This CDR3 contains 11 residues. The CDR3 DNA reads as TGTGCCAGCGGGGGGTCCAATGAGCAGTTCTTC. It is translated as CASGGSNEQFF.

The chain combines TRBV30 with TRBJ2-3; no firm D call. Germline V gene sequence: CDR1 GTSNPN, CDR2 SVGIG (reference sequence). Deletions cut 2 bases from V and 0 bases from J, with 9 bases between. The CDR3 runs 14 residues. CDR3 sequence reads: CAWSRYYSTDTQYF. The CDR3 DNA follows: TGTGCCTGGAGTAGGTACTATAGCACAGATACGCAGTATTTT.

This chain uses TRBV10-1 with TRBJ2-7; 8 nucleotides agree with TRBD1. This CDR3 contains 13 residues. Germline V lookup: CDR1 WNHNN, CDR2 SYGVQD (reference sequence). V gave up 5 bases and J gave up 2 bases; unmatched junction bases: 2. The CDR3 is CASSRTGPYEQYF. In nucleotides, the CDR3 is TGCGCCAGCAGTCGGACAGGGCCCTACGAGCAGTACTTC.

This clone was observed once. This chain uses TRBV11-2 with TRBJ2-5, with no clear D. The length of the CDR3 is 12 residues. Germline V lookup: CDR1 SGHAT, CDR2 FQNNGV. V was shortened by 2 bases and J by 5 bases, with 6 bases between the two germline ends. This chain's CDR3 is CASSLWVETQYF. In DNA, the CDR3 is TGTGCCAGCAGCTTATGGGTGGAGACCCAGTACTTC.

The V gene is TRBV6-1, the J gene TRBJ2-5; D gene unclear. Trimming left V 2 bases short and J 5 bases short, with 6 bases between. In germline, CDR1 is MNHNS, CDR2 SASEGT. This CDR3 has 12 residues. CDR3 in DNA: TGTGCCAGCAGTGAATACGGGGAGACCCAGTACTTC. It specifies CASSEYGETQYF.

The chain has TRBV27 and TRBJ2-1; TRBD2 is a possible D gene (6 bases). Per the germline V gene, CDR1 is MNHEY and CDR2 is SMNVEV (reference sequence). The CDR3 is 15 residues long. Trimming removed 3 bases at V and 8 bases at J, with 17 bases between. CDR3 loop: CASSFGLKRGYEQFF. In DNA, the CDR3 is TGTGCCAGCAGTTTCGGGCTTAAACGGGGGTATGAGCAGTTCTTC.